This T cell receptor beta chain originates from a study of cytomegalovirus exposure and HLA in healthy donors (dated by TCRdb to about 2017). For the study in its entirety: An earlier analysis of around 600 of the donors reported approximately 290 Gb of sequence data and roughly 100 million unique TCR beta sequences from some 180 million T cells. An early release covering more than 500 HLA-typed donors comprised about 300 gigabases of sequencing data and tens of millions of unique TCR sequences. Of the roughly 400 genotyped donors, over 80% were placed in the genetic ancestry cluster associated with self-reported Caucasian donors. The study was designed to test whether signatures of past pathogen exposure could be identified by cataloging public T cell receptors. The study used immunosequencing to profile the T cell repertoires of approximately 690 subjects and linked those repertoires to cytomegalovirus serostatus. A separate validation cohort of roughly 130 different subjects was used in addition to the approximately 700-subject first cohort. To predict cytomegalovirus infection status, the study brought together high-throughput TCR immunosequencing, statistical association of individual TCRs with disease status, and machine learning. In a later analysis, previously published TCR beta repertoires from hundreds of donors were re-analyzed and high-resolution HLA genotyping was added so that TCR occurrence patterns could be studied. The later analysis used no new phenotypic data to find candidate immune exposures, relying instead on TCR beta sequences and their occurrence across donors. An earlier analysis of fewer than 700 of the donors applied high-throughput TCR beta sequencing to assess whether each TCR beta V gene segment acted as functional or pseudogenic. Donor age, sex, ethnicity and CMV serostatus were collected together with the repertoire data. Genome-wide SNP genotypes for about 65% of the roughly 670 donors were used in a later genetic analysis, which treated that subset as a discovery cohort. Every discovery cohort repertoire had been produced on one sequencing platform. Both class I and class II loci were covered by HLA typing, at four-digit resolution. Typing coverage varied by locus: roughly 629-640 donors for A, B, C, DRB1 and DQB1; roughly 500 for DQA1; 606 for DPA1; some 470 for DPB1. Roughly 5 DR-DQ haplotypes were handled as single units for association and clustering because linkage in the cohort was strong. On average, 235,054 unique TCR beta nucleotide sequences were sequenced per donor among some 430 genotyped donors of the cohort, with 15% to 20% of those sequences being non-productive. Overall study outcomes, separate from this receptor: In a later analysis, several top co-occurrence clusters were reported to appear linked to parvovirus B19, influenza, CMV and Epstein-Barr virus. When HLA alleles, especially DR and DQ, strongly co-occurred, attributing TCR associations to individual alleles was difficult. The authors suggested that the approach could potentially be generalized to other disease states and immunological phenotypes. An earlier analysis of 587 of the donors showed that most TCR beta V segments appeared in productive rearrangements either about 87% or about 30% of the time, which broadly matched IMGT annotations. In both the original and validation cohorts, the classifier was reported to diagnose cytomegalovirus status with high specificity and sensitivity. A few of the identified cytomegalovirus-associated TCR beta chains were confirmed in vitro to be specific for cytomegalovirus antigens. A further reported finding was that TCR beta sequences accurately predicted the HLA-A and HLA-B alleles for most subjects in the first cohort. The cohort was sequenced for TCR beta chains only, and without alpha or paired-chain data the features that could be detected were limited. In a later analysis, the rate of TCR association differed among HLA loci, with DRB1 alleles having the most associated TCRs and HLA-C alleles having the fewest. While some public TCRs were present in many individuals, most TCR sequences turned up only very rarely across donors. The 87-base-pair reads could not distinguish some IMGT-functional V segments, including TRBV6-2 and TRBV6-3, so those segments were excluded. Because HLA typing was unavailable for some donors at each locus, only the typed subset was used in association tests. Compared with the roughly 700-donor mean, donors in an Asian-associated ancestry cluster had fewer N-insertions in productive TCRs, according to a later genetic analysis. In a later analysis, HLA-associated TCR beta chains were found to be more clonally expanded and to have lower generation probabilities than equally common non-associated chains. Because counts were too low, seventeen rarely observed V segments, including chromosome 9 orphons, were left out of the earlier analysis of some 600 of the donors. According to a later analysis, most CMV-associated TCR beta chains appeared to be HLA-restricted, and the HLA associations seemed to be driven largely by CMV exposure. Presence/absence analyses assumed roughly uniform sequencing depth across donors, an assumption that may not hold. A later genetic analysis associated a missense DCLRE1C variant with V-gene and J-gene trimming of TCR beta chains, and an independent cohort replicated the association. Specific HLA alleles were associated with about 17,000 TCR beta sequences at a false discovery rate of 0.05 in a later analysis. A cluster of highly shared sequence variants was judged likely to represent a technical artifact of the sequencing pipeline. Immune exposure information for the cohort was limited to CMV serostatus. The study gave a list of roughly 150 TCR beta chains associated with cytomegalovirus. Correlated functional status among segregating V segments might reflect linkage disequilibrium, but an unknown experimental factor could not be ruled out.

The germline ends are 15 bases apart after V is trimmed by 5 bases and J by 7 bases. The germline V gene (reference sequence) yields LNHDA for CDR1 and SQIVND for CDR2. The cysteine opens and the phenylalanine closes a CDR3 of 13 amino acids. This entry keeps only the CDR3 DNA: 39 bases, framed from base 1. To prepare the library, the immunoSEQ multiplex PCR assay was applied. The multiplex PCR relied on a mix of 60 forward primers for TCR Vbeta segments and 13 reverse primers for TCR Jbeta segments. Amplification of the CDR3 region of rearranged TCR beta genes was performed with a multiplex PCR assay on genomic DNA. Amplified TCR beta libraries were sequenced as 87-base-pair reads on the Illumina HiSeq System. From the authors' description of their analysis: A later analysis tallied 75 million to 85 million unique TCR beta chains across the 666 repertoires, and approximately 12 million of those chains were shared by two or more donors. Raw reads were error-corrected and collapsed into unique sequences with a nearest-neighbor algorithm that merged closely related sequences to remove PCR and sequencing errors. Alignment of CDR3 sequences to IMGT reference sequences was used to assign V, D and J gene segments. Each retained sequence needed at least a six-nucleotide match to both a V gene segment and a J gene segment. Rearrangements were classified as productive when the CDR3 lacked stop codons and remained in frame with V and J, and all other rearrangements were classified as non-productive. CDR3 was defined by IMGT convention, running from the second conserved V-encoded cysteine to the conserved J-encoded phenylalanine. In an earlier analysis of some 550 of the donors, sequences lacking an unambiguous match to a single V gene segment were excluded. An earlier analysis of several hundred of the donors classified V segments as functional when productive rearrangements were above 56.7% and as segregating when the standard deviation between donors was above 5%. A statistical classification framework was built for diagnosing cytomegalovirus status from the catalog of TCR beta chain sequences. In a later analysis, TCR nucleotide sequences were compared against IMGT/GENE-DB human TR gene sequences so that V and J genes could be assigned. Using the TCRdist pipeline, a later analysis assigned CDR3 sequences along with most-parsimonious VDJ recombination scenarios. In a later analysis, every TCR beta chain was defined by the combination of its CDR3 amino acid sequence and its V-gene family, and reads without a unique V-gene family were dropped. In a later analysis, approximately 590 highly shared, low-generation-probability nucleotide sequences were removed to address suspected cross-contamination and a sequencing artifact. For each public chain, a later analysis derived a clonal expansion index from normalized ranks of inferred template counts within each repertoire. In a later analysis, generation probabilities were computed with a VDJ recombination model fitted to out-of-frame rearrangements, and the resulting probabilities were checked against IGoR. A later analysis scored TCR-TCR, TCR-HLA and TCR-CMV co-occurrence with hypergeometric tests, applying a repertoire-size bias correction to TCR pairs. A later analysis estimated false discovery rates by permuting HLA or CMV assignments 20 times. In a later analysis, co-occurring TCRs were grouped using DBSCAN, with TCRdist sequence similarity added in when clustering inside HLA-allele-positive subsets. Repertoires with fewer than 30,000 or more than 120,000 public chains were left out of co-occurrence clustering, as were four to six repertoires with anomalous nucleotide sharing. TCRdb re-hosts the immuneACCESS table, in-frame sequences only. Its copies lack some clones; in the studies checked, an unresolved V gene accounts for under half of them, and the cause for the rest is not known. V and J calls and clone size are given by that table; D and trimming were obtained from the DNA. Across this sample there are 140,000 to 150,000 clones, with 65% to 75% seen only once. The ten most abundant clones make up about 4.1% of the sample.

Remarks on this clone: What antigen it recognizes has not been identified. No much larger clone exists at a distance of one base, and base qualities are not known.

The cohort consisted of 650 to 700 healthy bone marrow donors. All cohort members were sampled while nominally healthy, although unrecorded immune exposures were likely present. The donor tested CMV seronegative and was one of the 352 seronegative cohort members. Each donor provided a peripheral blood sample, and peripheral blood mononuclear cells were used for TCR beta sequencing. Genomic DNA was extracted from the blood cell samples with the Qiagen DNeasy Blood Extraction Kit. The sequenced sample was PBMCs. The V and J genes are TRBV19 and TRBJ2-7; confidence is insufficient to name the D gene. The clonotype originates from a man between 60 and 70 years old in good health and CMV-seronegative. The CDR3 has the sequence CASSPGVREEQYF. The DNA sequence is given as TGTGCCAGTAGTCCCGGAGTCCGAGAAGAGCAGTACTTC.